This T cell receptor beta chain was captured in a study of Graves' ophthalmopathy and Graves' hyperthyroidism (dated by TCRdb to 2016 to 2018). Turning to the overall study: Hyperthyroidism was defined as stable when no progression to ophthalmopathy occurred within 18 months of follow-up. In five or six hyperthyroidism patients, the T-cell repertoires found in thyroid tissue were compared with those found in blood. Following sample collection, hyperthyroidism patients were given methimazole at a starting dose of 30 mg daily, and ophthalmopathy patients were given high-dose intravenous methylprednisolone. To tell Graves' ophthalmopathy apart from Graves' hyperthyroidism, and to predict which patients would progress to ophthalmopathy, the study relied on TCR beta repertoire signatures. A discovery set of 95 to 100 patients (around 44 ophthalmopathy, about 58 stable hyperthyroidism) was enrolled to explore V-J signatures distinguishing ophthalmopathy from hyperthyroidism. In total, 135 blood samples were TCR-sequenced: 40 to 45 ophthalmopathy, approximately 75 hyperthyroidism and about 17 hyperthyroidism-to-ophthalmopathy patients. An independent validation cohort comprised roughly 20 hyperthyroidism patients and over 15 patients who later progressed from hyperthyroidism to ophthalmopathy.

The hyperthyroidism patients were 18 to 65 years old and newly diagnosed, with a disease duration of less than 2 months. Patients with other autoimmune diseases, uncontrolled infections, pregnancy or lactation were excluded from the study. Diagnosis relied on clinical symptoms, serum thyroxine, TRAb, thyroid ultrasound and orbital computed tomography. Trizol reagent was used to extract the total RNA, and its quality was then checked on an Agilent 2100 Bioanalyzer. Overall study results and their limits: Sample size was not predetermined statistically, and investigators were not blinded to group allocation. In validation, the model predicted ophthalmopathy progression with 55% to 71% sensitivity and approximately 72% specificity; approximately 12 predicted patients were CT-confirmed with GO in a median of about 6.2 months. Among expanded thyroid clonotypes with frequency above 0.001, most also showed up in blood, which suggests that blood repertoires may reflect the thyroid immune response. The 13-signature model separated ophthalmopathy from stable hyperthyroidism with 87.88% sensitivity and around 81% specificity in cross-validation, and 80%/75% in the test set.

Details on this clonotype: Its antigen is still unknown. Base qualities are not recorded, but no much larger clone differs from it by a single base.

Between the V and J ends, shortened by 4 bases and 5 bases respectively, the junction contains 14 bases. The germline V gene encodes CDR1 SGHTA and CDR2 FQGNSA. Measured from the cysteine to the phenylalanine, the CDR3 is 14 residues long. Just CDR3 DNA is preserved here, 42 bases in frame from base 1. For repertoire sequencing, the TCR beta CDR3 regions were amplified from RNA transcripts. The first round of RT-PCR was done with HTBI primers and the Qiagen OneStep RT-PCR kit, and was followed by a second round of multiplex PCR, then size selection and purification. Libraries were sequenced paired-end with 100 bp reads on an Illumina HiSeq2000. In the source study's methods: SOAPnuke was used to process the reads, throwing out any read that had adapters, had uncalled bases, had a mean Phred below 15, or lacked an exact constant-primer or identifier match. COPE v1.2.5 was used to merge high-quality paired reads. Unique nucleotide sequences were defined as clonotypes and aligned to IMGT TRB V, D and J references using MiTCR v1.1. Analysis was restricted to V-J combinations with a frequency above 0.0001, which covered over 98% of repertoires. For each V-J combination, a TCR clonal expansion and chaos score was defined as F50 clonal expansion divided by the chaos observed in the TCRdist matrix. Welch's t-statistics and random forest were used to reduce the features to about 14 V-J combinations, which were then used as input to a naive Bayes classifier. The Morisita-Horn index was used to measure how similar the thyroid and blood repertoires were. The public reads were reanalyzed by TCRdb: fastp trimming at Q25, MiXCR alignment, in-frame beta chains only. Each record represents a unique CDR3 protein, reported with the most common genes and DNA among its rows. It is TCRdb's table, rather than the study itself, that gives the V and J calls and clone size. The sample table holds about 1.1 million distinct CDR3 sequences, of which around a third were seen once. 11% of the sample rests with the top ten.

Specimen: peripheral blood or thyroid tissue (not recorded which). This chain joins TRBV7-2 to TRBJ2-5; 6 matching bases give a weak D call of TRBD1. This sequence was found in an adult man with Graves' hyperthyroidism. The CDR3 has the sequence CASSSGTLGETQYF. The nucleotide sequence is TGTGCCAGCAGCTCCGGGACATTGGGGGAGACCCAGTACTTC.